The 26 T cell receptor beta chains given below trace back to one sample, sequenced in a study of vaccination and CD4 T cells after COVID-19. What these receptors recognize is not known. CD4+ T cells that had been cultured provided DNA sequenced with the Oncomine TCR Beta short-read assay. Each CDR3 protein is one row after TCRdb ran MiXCR on the PCR reads. The sample yields about 7,200 distinct CDR3 sequences, about 32% seen once. Treatment denoted: approximately nine-day PBMC culture with coronavirus spike peptide pools or control peptides (ViraFEST assay). One should note that the unexposed donor's CD4+ T cells were collected before the COVID-19 pandemic (2011-2018). Material for sequencing was CD4+ T cells from blood, cultured in vitro. All receptors derive from a human donor in good health.

This rearrangement joins TRBV5-5 to TRBJ2-3, with D perhaps matching TRBD2 (6 bases). V lost 4 bases, J lost 0 bases, and 12 bases lay in between. This CDR3 has 15 amino acids. The germline V gene encodes CDR1 SGHKS and CDR2 YYEKEE (reference sequence). The CDR3 loop is CASSPGGVSTDTQYF. CDR3 nucleotides: TGTGCCAGCAGCCCCGGGGGTGTTAGCACAGATACGCAGTATTTT.

This chain uses TRBV20-1 with TRBJ2-1; 8 nucleotides agree with TRBD2. The CDR3 is made up of 19 amino acids. The germline V gene encodes CDR1 DFQATT and CDR2 SNEGSKA (reference sequence). V shed 2 bases, J shed 1 base, and the junction held 16 bases outside the gene matches. CDR3 residues: CSARTWSGTSGGSYNEQFF. DNA for the CDR3: TGCAGTGCTAGAACCTGGTCAGGGACATCGGGGGGGTCCTACAATGAGCAGTTCTTC.

The table lists this clonotype with a few counts. The chain has TRBV7-9 and TRBJ2-3, with D maybe TRBD1 (5 bases). The V end was cut by 6 bases, the J end by 1 base, with 17 bases between. This CDR3 spans 16 amino acids. Germline CDR1 and CDR2: SEHNR and FQNEAQ (reference sequence). The CDR3: CASSRVGALGTDTQYF. CDR3 in DNA: TGTGCCAGCAGTCGCGTTGGGGCGTTGGGCACAGATACGCAGTATTTT.

Only a few counts were recorded for this clonotype. The chain couples TRBV28 to TRBJ1-2; maybe TRBD1 (5 bases). V was shortened by 6 bases and J by 4 bases, with 15 bases between the two germline ends. The germline V gene has CDR1 MDHEN and CDR2 SYDVKM. The CDR3 totals 14 residues. The DNA of the CDR3 is TGTGCCAGCAGCCCACTCGGGACGATCTATGGCTACACCTTC. Encoded protein: CASSPLGTIYGYTF.

The chain is built from TRBV19 and TRBJ2-5, with D tentatively TRBD2 (5 bases). The V end lost 6 bases, the J end lost 4 bases, and 6 bases lay between the germline ends. CDR1 is LNHDA and CDR2 is SQIVND in the germline V gene (reference sequence). The CDR3 runs to 11 residues. The CDR3 DNA reads TGTGCCAGTAGCAGCGGAGAGACCCAGTACTTC. It codes for CASSSGETQYF.

This chain joins TRBV11-1 and TRBJ1-3; D is unresolved. The CDR3 spans 13 residues. V shed 5 bases and J shed 4 bases, with 9 bases lying between them. CDR1 is SGHAT, CDR2 FQDESV, per germline (reference sequence). The CDR3 reads CASSLSEGNTIYF. CDR3 coding DNA: TGTGCCAGCAGCCTAAGCGAGGGAAACACCATATATTTT.

This clonotype was observed a few times. This rearrangement joins TRBV18 to TRBJ2-7; D might be TRBD1 or TRBD2, each matching 5 bases. Trimming removed 2 bases from V and 1 base from J, with 9 bases in between. The CDR3 has 14 amino acids. CDR1 and CDR2 (germline): KGHSH, LQKENI. The CDR3 spells CASSPGTRSYEQYF. In DNA form, the CDR3 reads TGTGCCAGCTCACCAGGGACCCGATCCTACGAGCAGTACTTC.

The CDR3 DNA follows: TGTGCCAGCAGCCTCGTACAGGGAAGTACTGAAGCTTTCTTT. Its protein is CASSLVQGSTEAFF. The chain is built from TRBV7-3 and TRBJ1-1; TRBD1 might be the D (6 bases). V lost 5 bases and J lost 5, with 15 bases in between. This CDR3 is built from 14 residues. Per the germline V gene, CDR1 is SGHTA and CDR2 is FQGTGA.

This clonotype was seen a few times. The CDR3 nucleotides read TGTGCCAGCAGTCGGACTAGCGGGGTGGCCAATGAGCAGTTCTTC. It translates to CASSRTSGVANEQFF. V usage is TRBV6-1 and J usage is TRBJ2-1; 12 positions match TRBD2. Germline loops: CDR1 MNHNS, CDR2 SASEGT. With V trimmed by 5 bases and J by 6 bases, 5 bases remained unmatched. The CDR3 sequence is 15 residues long.

V gene TRBV5-5 combines with J gene TRBJ1-2; D might be TRBD1 (5 bases). V lost 4 bases and J lost 6, with 22 bases in between. Germline CDR1 is SGHKS and CDR2 is YYEKEE (reference sequence). The CDR3 consists of 16 residues. The CDR3 sequence: CASSVMGTGFRNGYTF. The CDR3 nucleotides read TGTGCCAGCAGCGTAATGGGGACGGGTTTTAGGAATGGCTACACCTTC.

The J gene is TRBJ1-1, the V gene TRBV7-3; TRBD1 might be the D (5 bases). The V end was cut by 3 bases, the J end by 6 bases, with 11 bases between. From germline, CDR1 is SGHTA and CDR2 FQGTGA. CDR3 size: 13 residues. The CDR3 sequence: CASSLGLNAEAFF. The CDR3 DNA is TGTGCCAGCAGCTTGGGACTTAACGCTGAAGCTTTCTTT.

The chain combines TRBV10-3 with TRBJ2-2, with 7 nucleotides matching TRBD1. V was clipped by 0 bases and J by 8 bases; unmatched bases: 6. Germline V CDR1 and CDR2: ENHRY, SYGVKD. This CDR3 spans 15 amino acids. The CDR3 nucleotides are TGTGCCATCAGTGAGTCGACAGGGAAGGTGGGGGAGCTGTTTTTT. Translated, it gives CAISESTGKVGELFF.

There are a few counts of this clonotype. CDR3 in amino acids: CSADRGRGTSNEQFF. The DNA of the CDR3 is TGCAGTGCTGACAGGGGGCGCGGGACTAGCAATGAGCAGTTCTTC. This chain uses TRBV20-1 with TRBJ2-1; TRBD1 matches at 10 bases. The CDR3 spans 15 residues. Looked up from germline, CDR1 is DFQATT and CDR2 is SNEGSKA (reference sequence). The junction had 10 bases not matched to a gene; V was cut back by 5 bases and J by 6 bases.

The V call is TRBV7-9, the J call TRBJ1-2, with 8 bases that match TRBD1. The CDR3 has 16 amino acids. CDR1 is SEHNR and CDR2 is FQNEAQ in the germline V gene (reference sequence). The V and J ends lost 3 bases and 1 base, in that order; junction bases with no gene match: 7. The CDR3 region has the DNA TGTGCCAGCAGCTTTAACCAGGGGGCTTTTAACTATGGCTACACCTTC. Protein sequence: CASSFNQGAFNYGYTF.

The V call is TRBV7-8, the J call TRBJ2-5; possibly TRBD1 for D (6 bases). V was trimmed by 1 base and J by 5 bases, leaving 20 bases between them. The germline gives CDR1 SGHVS, CDR2 FQNEAQ. The CDR3 sequence is 17 residues long. CDR3 sequence (DNA): TGTGCCAGCAGCTTAGGCTTGGGGGTCAGGGGTATGGAGACCCAGTACTTC. It yields the protein CASSLGLGVRGMETQYF.

This clonotype is medium-sized. This chain links TRBV3-1 with TRBJ1-2; a weak D match, TRBD1 (5 bases). The CDR3 is 14 residues long. Trimming shortened V by 1 base and J by 7 bases, and 13 bases separated the two germline ends. CDR1 and CDR2 (germline): LGHDT, YNNKEL (reference sequence). The CDR3 bases are TGTGCCAGCAGCCAAGGTGGCGGGGGGACTGGCTACACCTTC. It encodes CASSQGGGGTGYTF.

A few counts support this clonotype. In DNA form, the CDR3 reads TGTGCCTGGAGTGGCTGGACAGGGAGGACAGATACGCAGTATTTT. This sequence encodes CAWSGWTGRTDTQYF. The chain links TRBV30 to TRBJ2-3, with 8 nucleotides matching TRBD1. Germline V gives CDR1 GTSNPN, CDR2 SVGIG (reference sequence). The J segment lost 3 bases and the V segment lost 1 base, leaving 6 bases of the junction unmatched. CDR3 length: 15 amino acids. Filled out from reference TRBV30 and TRBJ2-3, the complete variable domain reads SQTIHQWPATLVQPVGSPLSLECTVEGTSNPNLYWYRQAAGRGLQLLFYSVGIGQISSEVPQNLSASRPQDRQFILSSKKLLLSDSGFYLCAWSGWTGRTDTQYFGPGTRLTVL.

This clonotype was seen a handful of times. CDR3 nucleotides: TGTGCCAGCAGCTTGTGGGGGGGGATTGCAGGGACTAGCTCCTACGAGCAGTACTTC. Encoded protein: CASSLWGGIAGTSSYEQYF. V is TRBV7-9 and J is TRBJ2-7, with 8 bases identical to TRBD2. The CDR3 sequence is 19 residues long. Germline V lookup: CDR1 SEHNR, CDR2 FQNEAQ (reference sequence). Germline trimming cut 3 bases from V and 0 bases from J; bases unmatched to any gene: 16.

The chain has TRBV30 and TRBJ2-3; D may correspond to TRBD1 or TRBD2 (5 bases each). Germline CDR1 GTSNPN, CDR2 SVGIG (reference sequence). The V end lost 1 base, the J end lost 0 bases, and 11 bases lay between the germline ends. This CDR3 region has 15 residues. The CDR3 DNA reads as TGTGCCTGGAGTGCGGGGCATTCGAGCACAGATACGCAGTATTTT. This gives the protein CAWSAGHSSTDTQYF.

The chain has TRBV7-9 and TRBJ1-4; 9 bases are shared with TRBD1. V shed 6 bases, J shed 8 bases, and the junction held 4 bases outside the gene matches. Germline V gene data show CDR1 as SEHNR and CDR2 as FQNEAQ (reference sequence). The CDR3 runs 13 residues. CDR3 residues: CASRGTGSEKLFF. For the CDR3, the DNA is TGTGCCAGCAGGGGGACAGGGAGCGAAAAACTGTTTTTT.

The chain joins TRBV19 to TRBJ1-5; weak D call: TRBD1 (5 bases). The CDR3 contains 16 residues. Trimming took 0 bases from V and 3 from J, leaving 12 bases between them. Germline V gene sequence: CDR1 LNHDA, CDR2 SQIVND (reference sequence). The CDR3 nucleotides read TGTGCCAGTAGTATAGAGTCCAGGGAAACCAATCAGCCCCAGCATTTT. Its protein product is CASSIESRETNQPQHF.

The chain couples TRBV20-1 to TRBJ1-1; the match to TRBD1 covers 7 bases. Germline lookup yields CDR1 DFQATT and CDR2 SNEGSKA (reference sequence). The trim removed 3 bases at V and 3 bases at J, leaving 4 bases unmatched. The CDR3 covers 13 residues. This CDR3 reads CSARDRSDTEAFF. CDR3 sequence (DNA): TGCAGTGCTAGGGACAGGAGCGACACTGAAGCTTTCTTT.

In this sample, this clonotype turned up a few times. This chain links TRBV6-1 with TRBJ2-3; 10 nucleotides match TRBD1. V lost 7 bases, J lost 1 base, and 11 bases stayed unmatched. The germline V gene encodes CDR1 MNHNS and CDR2 SASEGT. This CDR3 has 17 amino acids. CDR3 nucleotide sequence: TGTGCCAGCACCGAACGAGTAGGACAGGGGGGCACAGATACGCAGTATTTT. It translates to CASTERVGQGGTDTQYF.

This clonotype was counted between two and nine times. The chain links TRBV7-2 to TRBJ2-7; the D gene is possibly TRBD1 (6 bases). The CDR3 has 15 residues. V gave up 0 bases and J gave up 5 bases, with 14 bases separating them. Per germline, CDR1 SGHTA and CDR2 FQGNSA. The DNA for the CDR3 is TGTGCCAGCAGCTTAGCAGCAGGGGATCCCCACGAGCAGTACTTC. Amino acids: CASSLAAGDPHEQYF.

This chain connects TRBV12-3 or TRBV12-4 to TRBJ2-7; a weak D match, TRBD2 (5 bases). The CDR3 is made up of 15 amino acids. V lost 1 base to trimming and J lost 2 bases, with 12 bases between them. CDR3 nucleotide sequence: TGTGCCAGCAGTTTAGGAGGGTACAGACCCTACGAGCAGTACTTC. Translated: CASSLGGYRPYEQYF.

This clonotype showed up just a few times. In DNA form, the CDR3 reads TGTGCCAGCAGTTACGGGGGCCTAAGCACAGATACGCAGTATTTT. Its protein is CASSYGGLSTDTQYF. The chain uses TRBV6-5 and TRBJ2-3, with D tentatively TRBD1 (6 bases). V lost 2 bases, J lost 0 bases, and 9 bases lay in between. The germline gives CDR1 MNHEY, CDR2 SVGAGI. The CDR3 has 15 amino acids.